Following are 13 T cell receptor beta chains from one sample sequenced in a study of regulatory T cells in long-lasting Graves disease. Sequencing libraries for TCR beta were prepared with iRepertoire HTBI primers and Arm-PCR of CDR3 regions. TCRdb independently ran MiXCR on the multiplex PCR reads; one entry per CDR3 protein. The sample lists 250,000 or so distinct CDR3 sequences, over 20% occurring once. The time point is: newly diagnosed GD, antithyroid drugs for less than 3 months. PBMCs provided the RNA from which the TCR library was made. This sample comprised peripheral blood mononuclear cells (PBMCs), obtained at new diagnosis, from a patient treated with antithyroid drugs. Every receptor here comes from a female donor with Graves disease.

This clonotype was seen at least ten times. CDR3 residues: CSVGRGEAFF. The CDR3 DNA is TGCAGCGTTGGGAGAGGGGAAGCTTTCTTT. The chain recombines TRBV29-1 with TRBJ1-1, with no clear D. The length of the CDR3 is 10 residues. Trimming took off 4 bases at V and 8 bases at J, with 8 bases between the two ends. The germline V gene has CDR1 SQVTM and CDR2 ANQGSEA. The variable domain in full, with the rest retrieved from reference TRBV29-1 and TRBJ1-1, is SAVISQKPSRDICQRGTSLTIQCQVDSQVTMMFWYRQQPGQSLTLIATANQGSEATYESGFVIDKFPISRPNLTFSTLTVSNMSPEDSSIYLCSVGRGEAFFGQGTRLTVV.

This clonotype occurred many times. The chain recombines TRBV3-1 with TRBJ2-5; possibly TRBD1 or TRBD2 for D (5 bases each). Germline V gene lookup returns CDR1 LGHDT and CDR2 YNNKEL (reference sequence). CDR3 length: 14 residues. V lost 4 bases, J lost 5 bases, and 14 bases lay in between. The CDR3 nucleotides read TGTGCCAGCAGCCGAGGGACCTGGGCTGAGACCCAGTACTTC. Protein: CASSRGTWAETQYF.

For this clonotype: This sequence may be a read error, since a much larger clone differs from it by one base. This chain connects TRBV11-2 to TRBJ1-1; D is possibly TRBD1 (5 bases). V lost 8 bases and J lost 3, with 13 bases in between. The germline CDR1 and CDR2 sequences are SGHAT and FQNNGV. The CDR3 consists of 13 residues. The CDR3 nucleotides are TGTGCCAGCCGGGACGGACTGGACACTGAAGCTTTCTTT. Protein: CASRDGLDTEAFF.

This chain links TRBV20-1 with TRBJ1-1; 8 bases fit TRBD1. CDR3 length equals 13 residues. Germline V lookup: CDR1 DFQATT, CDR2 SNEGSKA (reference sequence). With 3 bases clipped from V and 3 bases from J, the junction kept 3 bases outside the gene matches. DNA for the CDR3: TGCAGTGCTAGTGGACAGGGAGACACTGAAGCTTTCTTT. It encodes CSASGQGDTEAFF.

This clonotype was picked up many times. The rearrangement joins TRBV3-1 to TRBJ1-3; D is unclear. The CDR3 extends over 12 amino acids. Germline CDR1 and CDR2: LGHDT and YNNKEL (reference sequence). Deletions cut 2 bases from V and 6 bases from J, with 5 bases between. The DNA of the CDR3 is TGTGCCAGCAGCCAAACGACAAACACCATATATTTT. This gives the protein CASSQTTNTIYF.

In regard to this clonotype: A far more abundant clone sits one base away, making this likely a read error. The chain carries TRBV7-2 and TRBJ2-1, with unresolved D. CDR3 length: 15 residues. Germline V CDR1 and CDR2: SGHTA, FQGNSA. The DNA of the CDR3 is TGTGCCAGCAGCTTTGGTCCGAGCTCCTACAATGAGCAGCTCTTC. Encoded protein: CASSFGPSSYNEQLF.

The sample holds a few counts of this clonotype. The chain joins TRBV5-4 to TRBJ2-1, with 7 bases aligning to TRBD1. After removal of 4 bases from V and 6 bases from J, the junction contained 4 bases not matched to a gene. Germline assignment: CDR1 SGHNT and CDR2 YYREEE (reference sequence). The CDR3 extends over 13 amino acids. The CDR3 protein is CASSAGTVNEQFF. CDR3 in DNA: TGTGCCAGCAGCGCCGGGACAGTCAATGAGCAGTTCTTC.

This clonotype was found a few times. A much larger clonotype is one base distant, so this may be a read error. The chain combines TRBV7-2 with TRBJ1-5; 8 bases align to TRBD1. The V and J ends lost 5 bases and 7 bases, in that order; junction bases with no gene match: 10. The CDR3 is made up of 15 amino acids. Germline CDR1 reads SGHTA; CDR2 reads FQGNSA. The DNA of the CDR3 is TGTGCCAGCAGCGAGGACAGGGCCGGACGACAGCCCCAGCATTTT. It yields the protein CASSEDRAGRQPQHF. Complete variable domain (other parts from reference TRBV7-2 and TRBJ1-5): GAGVSQSPSNKVTEKGKDVELRCDPISGHTALYWYRQSLGQGLEFLIYFQGNSAPDKSGLPSDRFSAERTGGSVSTLTIQRTQQEDSAVYLCASSEDRAGRQPQHFGDGTRLSIL.

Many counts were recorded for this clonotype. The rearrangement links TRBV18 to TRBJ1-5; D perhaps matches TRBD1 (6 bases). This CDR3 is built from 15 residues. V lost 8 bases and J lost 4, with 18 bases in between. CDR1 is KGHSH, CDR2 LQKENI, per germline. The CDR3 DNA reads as TGTGCCAGCAGCCCCGGACAGACGAATAATCAGCCCCAGCATTTT. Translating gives CASSPGQTNNQPQHF.

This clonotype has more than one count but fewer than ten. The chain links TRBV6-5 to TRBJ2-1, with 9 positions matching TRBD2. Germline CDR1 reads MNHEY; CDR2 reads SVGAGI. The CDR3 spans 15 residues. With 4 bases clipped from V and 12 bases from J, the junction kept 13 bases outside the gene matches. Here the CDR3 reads CASSSTSGSTLGQFF. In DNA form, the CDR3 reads TGTGCCAGCAGTTCTACTAGCGGGTCTACACTAGGGCAGTTCTTC.

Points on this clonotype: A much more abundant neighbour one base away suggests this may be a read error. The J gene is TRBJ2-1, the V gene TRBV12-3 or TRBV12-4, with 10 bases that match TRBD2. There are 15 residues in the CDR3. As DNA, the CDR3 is TGTGCCAGCAGCCAAGCGGGGGGGCGGTACAATGAGCAGTCCTTC. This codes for CASSQAGGRYNEQSF.

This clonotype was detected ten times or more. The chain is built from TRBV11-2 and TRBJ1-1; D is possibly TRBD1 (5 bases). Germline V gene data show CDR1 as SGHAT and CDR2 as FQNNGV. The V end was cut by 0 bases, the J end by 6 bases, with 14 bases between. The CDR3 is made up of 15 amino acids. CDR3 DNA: TGTGCCAGCAGCTTAGATCAGCAGGGCTACTCTGAAGCTTTCTTT. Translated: CASSLDQQGYSEAFF.

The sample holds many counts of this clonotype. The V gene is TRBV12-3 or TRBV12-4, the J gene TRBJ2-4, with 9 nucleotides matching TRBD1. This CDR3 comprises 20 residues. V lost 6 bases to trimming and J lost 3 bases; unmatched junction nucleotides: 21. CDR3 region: CASRRDRVWGKLEGKNIQYF. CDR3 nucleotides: TGTGCCAGCAGGAGGGACAGGGTGTGGGGGAAGCTCGAAGGCAAAAACATTCAGTACTTC.